These 10 T cell receptor beta chains share one sample of origin, sequenced in a study of CXCR3-negative and CXCR3-positive naive CD8 T cells (dated by TCRdb to between 2018 and 2021). Reads for this sample came from a NextSeq 550. The Human TCR Profiling Kit (MiLaboratory) was used to prepare UMI-labeled 5' RACE TRB cDNA libraries. The reads went through TCRdb reprocessing, and each CDR3 protein sequence gets one entry with no DNA. The sample has about 130,000 distinct CDR3 sequences on record. Of the sample, just under 0.5% falls within the top ten clones. The sample was naive CXCR3- CD8+ T cells from blood. The meaning of the sample's cell subset or site label: CD45RO-CCR7+CD27+CD95- naive CD8+ T cells lacking CXCR3 (TNR3-). These receptors were obtained from a human donor in good health. Some clones in this sample may be carry-over from other donors' samples.

V and J are TRBV19 and TRBJ2-7. The germline gives CDR1 LNHDA, CDR2 SQIVND (reference sequence). This CDR3 has 14 amino acids. The CDR3 protein is CASSITADTYEQYF.

The CDR3 region is CTSTGGYGYTF. V and J are TRBV2 and TRBJ1-2; the TCRdb call, TRBD1, lacks DNA for checking. This CDR3 comprises 11 residues. CDR1 and CDR2 from the germline V gene are SNHLY and FYNNEI.

The chain combines TRBV12-3 or TRBV12-4 with TRBJ2-1; TCRdb calls TRBD2, which cannot be checked without DNA. The CDR3 is made up of 13 amino acids. CDR3 sequence: CASGTSWDDEQFF.

The chain couples TRBV9 to TRBJ2-7; TCRdb designates TRBD2, a call that cannot be tested without DNA. Germline CDR1 and CDR2: SGDLS and YYNGEE. The CDR3 is 15 residues long. CDR3 region: CASSVGAAQTYEQYF.

The CDR3 spells CASTLEDRGETQYF. The chain recombines TRBV28 with TRBJ2-5; the TCRdb call, TRBD1, lacks DNA for checking. This CDR3 contains 14 residues. Germline V lookup: CDR1 MDHEN, CDR2 SYDVKM.

The rearrangement joins TRBV12-3 or TRBV12-4 to TRBJ2-6. The CDR3 has 15 residues. CDR3 region: CASKGDLSGANVLTF.

This chain joins TRBV11-3 and TRBJ2-2; TCRdb calls TRBD1, which cannot be checked without DNA. CDR1 and CDR2 from the germline V gene are SGHNT and YENEEA. The CDR3 totals 15 residues. CDR3 sequence: CASSPYRDGVGELFF.

V is TRBV5-5 and J is TRBJ2-1. The CDR3 spans 12 residues. Germline V gene lookup returns CDR1 SGHKS and CDR2 YYEKEE (reference sequence). The CDR3 loop is CASSLGFDEQFF.

The chain recombines TRBV10-1 with TRBJ1-4. CDR3 length equals 15 residues. Germline assignment: CDR1 WNHNN and CDR2 SYGVQD (reference sequence). CDR3: CASRVRHPTNEKLFF.

V usage is TRBV6-5 and J usage is TRBJ1-1. The CDR3 consists of 15 residues. Germline V gene data show CDR1 as MNHEY and CDR2 as SVGAGI. This chain's CDR3 is CASRRGEVAKTEAFF.